What follows are 14 T cell receptor beta chains derived from one specimen sequenced in a study of cytomegalovirus exposure and HLA in healthy donors. PCR involved 60 Vbeta and 13 Jbeta primers. The protocol was immunoSEQ multiplex PCR, while the TCRdb copy is restricted to in-frame clones and leaves out a portion. The sample includes nearly 110,000 clones, approximately 73% of them seen just once. Sequenced input: PBMCs. The receptors originated from a man aged 25-45 years in good health and CMV-seronegative.

Comments on this clone: A read error may account for a junction end that differs from germline. V is TRBV7-9 and J is TRBJ1-6, with 8 positions matching TRBD1. The CDR3 has 16 residues. Looked up from germline, CDR1 is SEHNR and CDR2 is FQNEAQ (reference sequence). This CDR3 is CSSSTINRGYNSPLHF. CDR3 DNA: TGTTCCAGCAGCACCATAAACAGGGGGTATAATTCACCCCTCCACTTT.

This clone was seen once. The V call is TRBV18, the J call TRBJ1-1; D remains unclear. Deletions cut 3 bases from V and 7 bases from J, with 12 bases between. Germline V gene sequence: CDR1 KGHSH, CDR2 LQKENI. This CDR3 comprises 13 residues. The CDR3 DNA reads TGTGCCAGCTCACCGCGCGATACTAATGAAGCTTTCTTT. It codes for CASSPRDTNEAFF.

V and J are TRBV12-5 and TRBJ2-3, with D possibly being TRBD1 (6 bases). The CDR3 is 15 amino acids. Germline CDR1 is LGHNT and CDR2 is FRNRAP. With 0 bases removed from V and 6 bases from J, the gap between germline ends came to 13 bases. CDR3 loop: CASGLVQGSSDTQYF. For the CDR3, the DNA is TGTGCTAGTGGTTTGGTACAGGGTTCTTCTGATACGCAGTATTTT. The full variable domain, rest sourced from reference TRBV12-5 and TRBJ2-3, is DARVTQTPRHKVTEMGQEVTMRCQPILGHNTVFWYRQTMMQGLELLAYFRNRAPLDDSGMPKDRFSAEMPDATLATLKIQPSEPRDSAVYFCASGLVQGSSDTQYFGPGTRLTVL.

This clone is a singleton in its sample. The chain links TRBV5-1 to TRBJ2-2, with a tentative D call TRBD2 (6 bases). Germline V gives CDR1 SGHRS, CDR2 YFSETQ. CDR3 length: 14 amino acids. Trimming removed 8 bases at V and 2 bases at J, with 13 bases between. CDR3 in DNA: TGCGCCAGTGGCGGGGAAGTTAACACCGGGGAGCTGTTTTTT. Amino acids: CASGGEVNTGELFF.

The chain uses TRBV6-5 and TRBJ2-1; the match to TRBD2 covers 12 bases. Germline V CDR1 and CDR2: MNHEY, SVGAGI. This CDR3 is 16 amino acids long. The J segment lost 7 bases and the V segment lost 2 bases, leaving 6 bases of the junction unmatched. The chain's CDR3 is CASSYRTSGGHNEQFF. The CDR3 coding sequence is TGTGCCAGCAGTTACCGCACTAGCGGGGGGCATAATGAGCAGTTCTTC.

The chain is built from TRBV27 and TRBJ1-2, with 8 bases lining up with TRBD1. V dropped 5 bases and J dropped 2; count of bases not matched to a gene: 10. The CDR3 runs to 16 residues. The germline V gene encodes CDR1 MNHEY and CDR2 SMNVEV (reference sequence). The DNA for the CDR3 is TGTGCCAGCAGTCCACGGGGGACAGGACGCAACTATGGCTACACCTTC. Translated, it gives CASSPRGTGRNYGYTF.

This chain connects TRBV2 to TRBJ1-1; TRBD1 is a possible D gene (6 bases). This CDR3 has 17 residues. Germline V gene lookup returns CDR1 SNHLY and CDR2 FYNNEI. V was shortened by 2 bases and J by 1 base, with 17 bases between the two germline ends. The chain's CDR3 is CASSEKIGAGANTEAFF. The CDR3 DNA follows: TGTGCCAGCAGTGAAAAAATCGGTGCAGGGGCGAACACTGAAGCTTTCTTT. The variable domain in full, with the rest retrieved from reference TRBV2 and TRBJ1-1, is EPEVTQTPSHQVTQMGQEVILRCVPISNHLYFYWYRQILGQKVEFLVSFYNNEISEKSEIFDDQFSVERPDGSNFTLKIRSTKLEDSAMYFCASSEKIGAGANTEAFFGQGTRLTVV.

The chain links TRBV9 to TRBJ2-1; no definite D call. CDR1 is SGDLS, CDR2 YYNGEE, per germline. Between the trimmed V and J ends, which lost 2 bases and 8 bases, there was a span of 8 bases. The CDR3 is 12 residues long. In DNA form, the CDR3 reads TGTGCCAGCAGCGTCACTGCCGATGAGCAGTTCTTC. Protein sequence: CASSVTADEQFF.

J is TRBJ2-5 and V is TRBV5-6; 10 nucleotides align to TRBD2. Per germline, CDR1 SGHDT and CDR2 YYEEEE. The CDR3 sequence is 15 residues long. J lost 5 bases, V lost 0 bases, and 4 bases had no gene match. CDR3 sequence: CASSLAPSGGETQYF. The CDR3 region has the DNA TGTGCCAGCAGCTTGGCCCCTAGCGGGGGCGAGACCCAGTACTTC.

The chain combines TRBV11-3 with TRBJ2-2; TRBD1 agrees at 7 bases. V lost 1 base and J lost 1; bases outside the gene matches: 0. The CDR3 totals 15 residues. Germline assignment: CDR1 SGHNT and CDR2 YENEEA. Written as DNA, the CDR3 is TGTGCCAGCAGCTTAGGACAGGGGAACACCGGGGAGCTGTTTTTT. It translates to CASSLGQGNTGELFF.

This chain links TRBV27 with TRBJ1-4; D gene unclear. The CDR3 contains 14 residues. V was trimmed by 7 bases and J by 2 bases, leaving 11 bases between them. Germline V gene lookup returns CDR1 MNHEY and CDR2 SMNVEV (reference sequence). The CDR3 bases are TGTGCCAGCAACCCCCTTAGTACTAATGAAAAACTGTTTTTT. Protein: CASNPLSTNEKLFF.

The chain recombines TRBV30 with TRBJ1-1; no firm D call. This CDR3 is 11 amino acids long. V shed 1 base and J shed 10 bases, with 10 bases lying between them. Germline V gene lookup returns CDR1 GTSNPN and CDR2 SVGIG (reference sequence). The chain's CDR3 is CAWSGGGRAFF. For the CDR3, the DNA is TGTGCCTGGAGTGGCGGCGGGAGAGCTTTCTTT.

This clone was seen more than once but under ten times. This chain connects TRBV2 to TRBJ1-1, with a tentative D call TRBD1 (6 bases). This CDR3 has 15 amino acids. Trimming removed 6 bases from V and 2 bases from J, with 16 bases in between. Germline-derived CDR1 and CDR2 are SNHLY and FYNNEI. As DNA, the CDR3 is TGTGCCAGCAGACGGGACAACGTCGCCAACACTGAAGCTTTCTTT. It specifies CASRRDNVANTEAFF.

This clone was recorded once. The gene calls are TRBV6-1 and TRBJ1-4; tentatively, D is TRBD1 (5 bases). The CDR3 runs to 13 residues. Germline V gene sequence: CDR1 MNHNS, CDR2 SASEGT. V dropped 6 bases and J dropped 6 bases, with 11 bases sitting between them. The CDR3 nucleotides are TGTGCCAGCAGGGCCCCGGGGGATGAAAAACTGTTTTTT. This translates into CASRAPGDEKLFF.